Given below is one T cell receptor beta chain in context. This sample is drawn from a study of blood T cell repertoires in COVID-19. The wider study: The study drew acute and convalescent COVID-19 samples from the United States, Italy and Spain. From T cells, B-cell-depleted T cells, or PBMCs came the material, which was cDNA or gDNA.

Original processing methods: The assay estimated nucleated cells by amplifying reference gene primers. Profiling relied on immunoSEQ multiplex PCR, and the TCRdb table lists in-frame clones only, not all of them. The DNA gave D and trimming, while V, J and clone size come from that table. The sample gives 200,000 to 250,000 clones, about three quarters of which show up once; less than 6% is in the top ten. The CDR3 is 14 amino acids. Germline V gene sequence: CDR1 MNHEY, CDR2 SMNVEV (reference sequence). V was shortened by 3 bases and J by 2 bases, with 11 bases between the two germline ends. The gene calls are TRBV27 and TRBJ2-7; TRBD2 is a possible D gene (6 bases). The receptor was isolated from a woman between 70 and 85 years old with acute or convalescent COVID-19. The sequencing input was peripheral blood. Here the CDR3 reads CASSLTGLPYEQYF. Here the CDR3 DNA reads TGTGCCAGCAGTTTGACCGGACTACCCTACGAGCAGTACTTC.